This TCR beta chain was recovered during a study of blood T cell repertoires in COVID-19. The wider study: Nucleic acid was either cDNA or gDNA, and it came from T cells, B-cell-depleted T cells, or PBMCs.

Germline V gene sequence: CDR1 SGHRS, CDR2 YFSETQ. Trimming cost V 2 bases and J 4 bases, with 15 bases left between them. CDR3 size: 16 residues. Sequenced by immunoSEQ multiplex PCR; TCRdb stores in-frame clones only, minus some. The sample consists of roughly 270,000 clones, over 75% of them appearing once. The receptor was derived from a middle-aged man with active or convalescent COVID-19. Specimen: peripheral blood. The gene calls are TRBV5-1 and TRBJ1-4, with D uncertain. Here the CDR3 reads CASSFGSSRFNEKLFF. CDR3 sequence (DNA): TGCGCCAGCAGCTTTGGGTCCTCCAGGTTTAATGAAAAACTGTTTTTT.